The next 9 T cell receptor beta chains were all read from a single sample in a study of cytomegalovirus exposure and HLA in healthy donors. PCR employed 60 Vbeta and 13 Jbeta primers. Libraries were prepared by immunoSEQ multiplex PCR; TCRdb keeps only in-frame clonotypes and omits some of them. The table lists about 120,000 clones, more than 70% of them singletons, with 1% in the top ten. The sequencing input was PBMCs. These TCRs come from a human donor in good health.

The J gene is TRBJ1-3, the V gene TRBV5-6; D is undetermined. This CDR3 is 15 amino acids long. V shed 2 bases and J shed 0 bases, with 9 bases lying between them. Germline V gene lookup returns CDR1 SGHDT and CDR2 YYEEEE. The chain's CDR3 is CASSLFGSSGNTIYF. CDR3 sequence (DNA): TGTGCCAGCAGCTTATTCGGGAGCTCTGGAAACACCATATATTTT.

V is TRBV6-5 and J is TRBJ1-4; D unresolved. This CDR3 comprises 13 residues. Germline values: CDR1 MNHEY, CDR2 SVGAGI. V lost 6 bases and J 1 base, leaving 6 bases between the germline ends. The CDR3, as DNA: TGTGCCAGCAGACAGCAAACTAATGAAAAACTGTTTTTT. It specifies CASRQQTNEKLFF.

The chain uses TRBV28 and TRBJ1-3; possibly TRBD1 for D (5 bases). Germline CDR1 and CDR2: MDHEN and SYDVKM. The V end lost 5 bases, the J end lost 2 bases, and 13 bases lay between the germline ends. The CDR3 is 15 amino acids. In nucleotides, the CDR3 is TGTGCCAGCAGTCCTCCAGGGAATGCTGGAAACACCATATATTTT. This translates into CASSPPGNAGNTIYF.

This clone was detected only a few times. The DNA for the CDR3 is TGCGCCAGCAGCGGGGGACAGGGGGGGGAAGCTTTCTTT. This sequence encodes CASSGGQGGEAFF. V is TRBV5-1 and J is TRBJ1-1; TRBD1 matches at 11 bases. CDR1 is SGHRS and CDR2 is YFSETQ in the germline V gene. Losses at the gene ends were 4 bases for V and 8 bases for J; bases not matched to a gene: 4. The length of the CDR3 is 13 residues.

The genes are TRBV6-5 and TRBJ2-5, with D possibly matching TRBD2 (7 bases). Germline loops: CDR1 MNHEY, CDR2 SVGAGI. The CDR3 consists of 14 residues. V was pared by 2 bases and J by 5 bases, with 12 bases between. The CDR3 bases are TGTGCCAGCAGTTACGCGGGGGCAATGGAGACCCAGTACTTC. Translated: CASSYAGAMETQYF.

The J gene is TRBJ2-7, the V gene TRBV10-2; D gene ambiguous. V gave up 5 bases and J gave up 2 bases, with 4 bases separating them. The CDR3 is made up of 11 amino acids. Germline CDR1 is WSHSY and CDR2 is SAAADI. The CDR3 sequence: CASSFTYEQYF. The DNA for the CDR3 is TGCGCCAGCAGTTTCACCTACGAGCAGTACTTC.

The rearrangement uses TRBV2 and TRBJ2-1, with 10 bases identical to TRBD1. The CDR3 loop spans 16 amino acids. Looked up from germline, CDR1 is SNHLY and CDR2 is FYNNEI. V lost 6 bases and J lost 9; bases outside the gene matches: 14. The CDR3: CASRFTRDRGSGEQFF. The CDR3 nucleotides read TGTGCCAGCAGGTTTACCCGGGACAGGGGATCTGGTGAGCAGTTCTTC.

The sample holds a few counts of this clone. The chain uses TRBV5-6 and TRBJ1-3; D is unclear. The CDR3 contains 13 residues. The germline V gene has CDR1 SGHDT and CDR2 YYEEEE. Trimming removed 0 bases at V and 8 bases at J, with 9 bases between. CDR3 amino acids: CASSLAPSDTIYF. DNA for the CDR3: TGTGCCAGCAGCTTGGCTCCTTCCGACACCATATATTTT.

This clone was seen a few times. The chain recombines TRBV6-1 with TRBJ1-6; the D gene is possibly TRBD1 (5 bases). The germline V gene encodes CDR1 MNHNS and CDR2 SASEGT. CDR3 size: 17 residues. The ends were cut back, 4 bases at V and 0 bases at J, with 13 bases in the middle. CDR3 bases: TGTGCCAGCAGTGGAATAAGGGGCCACTCCTATAATTCACCCCTCCACTTT. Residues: CASSGIRGHSYNSPLHF.